This T cell receptor beta chain was documented in a study of T cells in localized non-small cell lung cancer. Libraries were prepared by immunoSEQ multiplex PCR; TCRdb keeps only in-frame clonotypes and omits some of them. The profile shows 30,000 to 35,000 clones, 88% of them singletons. General observations from the study: Sequencing involved a lone tumor region, leaving heterogeneity possible. Higher blood T cell density went with longer overall survival. Researchers found a median 57 of the top 100 tumor clones in adjacent lung.

The V end was cut by 0 bases, the J end by 9 bases, with 13 bases between. The CDR3 contains 14 residues. From germline, CDR1 is SGDLS and CDR2 YYNGEE. This clone was detected only once. Its matching antigen is unknown. The source of this sequence is a woman aged 40-70 years with stage I lung adenocarcinoma. The rearrangement uses TRBV9 and TRBJ1-3; D might be TRBD1 (5 bases). This specimen was peripheral blood, taken before any cancer treatment. The CDR3 protein is CASSVDWGDGTIYF. The CDR3, as DNA: TGTGCCAGCAGCGTAGATTGGGGGGACGGCACCATATATTTT.